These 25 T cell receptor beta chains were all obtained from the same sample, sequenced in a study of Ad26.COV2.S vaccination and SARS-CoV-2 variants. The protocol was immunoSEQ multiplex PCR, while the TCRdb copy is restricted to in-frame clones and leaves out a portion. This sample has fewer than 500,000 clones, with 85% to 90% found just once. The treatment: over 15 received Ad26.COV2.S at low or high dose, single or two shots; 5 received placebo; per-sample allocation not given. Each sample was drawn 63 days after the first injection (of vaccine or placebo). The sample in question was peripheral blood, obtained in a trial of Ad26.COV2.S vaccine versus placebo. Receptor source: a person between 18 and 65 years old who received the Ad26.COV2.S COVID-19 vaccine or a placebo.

CDR3: CASSERYSGNTIYF. CDR3 nucleotide sequence: TGTGCCAGCAGTGAGAGGTACTCTGGAAACACCATATATTTT. The rearrangement links TRBV6-1 to TRBJ1-3; no reliable D call. This CDR3 comprises 14 residues. V gave up 3 bases and J gave up 0 bases, with 6 bases separating them. Per the germline V gene, CDR1 is MNHNS and CDR2 is SASEGT.

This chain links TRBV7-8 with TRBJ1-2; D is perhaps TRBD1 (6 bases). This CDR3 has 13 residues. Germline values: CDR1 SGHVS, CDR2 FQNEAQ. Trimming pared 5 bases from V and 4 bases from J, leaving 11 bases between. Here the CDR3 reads CASSAQGFYGYTF. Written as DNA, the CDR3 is TGTGCCAGCAGCGCACAGGGATTCTATGGCTACACCTTC.

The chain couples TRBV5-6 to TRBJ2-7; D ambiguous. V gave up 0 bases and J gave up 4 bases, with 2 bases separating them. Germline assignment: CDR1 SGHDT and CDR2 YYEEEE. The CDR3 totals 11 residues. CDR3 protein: CASSLGYEQYV. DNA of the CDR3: TGTGCCAGCAGCTTGGGGTACGAGCAGTACGTC.

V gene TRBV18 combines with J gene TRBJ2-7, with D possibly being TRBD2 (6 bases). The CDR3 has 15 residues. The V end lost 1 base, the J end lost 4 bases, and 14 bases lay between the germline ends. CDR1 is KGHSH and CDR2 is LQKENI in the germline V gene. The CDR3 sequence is CASSPRGGGSYEQYV. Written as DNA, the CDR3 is TGTGCCAGCTCACCACGGGGAGGAGGGTCTTACGAGCAGTACGTC.

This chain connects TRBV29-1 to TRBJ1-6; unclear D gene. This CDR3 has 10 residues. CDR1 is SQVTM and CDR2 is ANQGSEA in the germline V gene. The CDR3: CRPKRSPLHF. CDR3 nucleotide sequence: TGCCGCCCAAAGCGATCACCCCTCCACTTT.

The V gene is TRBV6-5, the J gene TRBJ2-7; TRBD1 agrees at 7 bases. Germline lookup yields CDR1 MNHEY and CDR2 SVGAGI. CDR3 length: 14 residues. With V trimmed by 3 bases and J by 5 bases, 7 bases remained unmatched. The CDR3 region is CASSYRTGWHEQYF. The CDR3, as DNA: TGTGCCAGCAGTTATAGGACAGGCTGGCACGAGCAGTACTTC.

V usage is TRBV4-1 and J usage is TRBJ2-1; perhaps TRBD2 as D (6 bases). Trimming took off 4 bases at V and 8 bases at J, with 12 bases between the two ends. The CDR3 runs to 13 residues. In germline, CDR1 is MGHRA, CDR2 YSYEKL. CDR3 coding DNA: TGCGCCAGCAGCCCATTAGGACTACATGAGCAGTTCTTC. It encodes CASSPLGLHEQFF.

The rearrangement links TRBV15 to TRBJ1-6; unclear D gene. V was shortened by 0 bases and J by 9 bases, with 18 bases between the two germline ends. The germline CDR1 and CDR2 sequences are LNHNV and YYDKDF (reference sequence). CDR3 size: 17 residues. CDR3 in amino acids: CATSRDLAADLGSPLHF. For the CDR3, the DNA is TGTGCCACCAGCAGAGATCTGGCGGCAGACTTGGGTTCACCCCTCCACTTT.

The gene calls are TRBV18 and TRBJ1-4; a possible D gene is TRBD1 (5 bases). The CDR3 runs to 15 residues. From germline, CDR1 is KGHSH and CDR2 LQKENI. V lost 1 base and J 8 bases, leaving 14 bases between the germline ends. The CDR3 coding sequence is TGTGCCAGCTCACCACGGCAGGGAGAAGAAGAAAAACTGTTTTTT. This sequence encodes CASSPRQGEEEKLFF.

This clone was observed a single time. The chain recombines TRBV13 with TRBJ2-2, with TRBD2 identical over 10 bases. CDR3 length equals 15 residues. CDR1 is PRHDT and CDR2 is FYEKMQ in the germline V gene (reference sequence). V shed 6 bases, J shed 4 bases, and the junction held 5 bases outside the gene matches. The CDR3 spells CASSRSGRVTGELFF. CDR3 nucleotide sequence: TGTGCCAGCAGTAGGAGCGGGAGGGTCACCGGGGAGCTGTTTTTT. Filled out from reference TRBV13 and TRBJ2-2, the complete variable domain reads AAGVIQSPRHLIKEKRETATLKCYPIPRHDTVYWYQQGPGQDPQFLISFYEKMQSDKGSIPDRFSAQQFSDYHSELNMSSLELGDSALYFCASSRSGRVTGELFFGEGSRLTVL.

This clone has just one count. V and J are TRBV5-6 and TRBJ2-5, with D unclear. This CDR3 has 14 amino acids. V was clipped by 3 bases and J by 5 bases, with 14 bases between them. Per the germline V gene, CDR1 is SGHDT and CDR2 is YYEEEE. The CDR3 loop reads CASSSPTGAETQYF. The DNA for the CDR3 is TGTGCCAGCAGCTCTCCGACCGGAGCTGAGACCCAGTACTTC.

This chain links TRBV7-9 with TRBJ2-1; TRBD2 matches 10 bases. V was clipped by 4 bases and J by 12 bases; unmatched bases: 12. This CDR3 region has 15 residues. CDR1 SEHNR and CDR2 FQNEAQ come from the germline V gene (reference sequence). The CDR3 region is CASSYQTSGAMVQFF. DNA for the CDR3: TGTGCCAGCAGCTACCAAACTAGCGGGGCGATGGTGCAGTTCTTC.

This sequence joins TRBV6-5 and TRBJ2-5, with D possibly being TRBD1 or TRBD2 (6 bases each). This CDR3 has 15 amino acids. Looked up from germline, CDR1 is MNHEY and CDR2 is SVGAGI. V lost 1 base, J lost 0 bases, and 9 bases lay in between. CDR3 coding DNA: TGTGCCAGCAGTTACTTGAGGGGGGACCAAGAGACCCAGTACTTC. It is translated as CASSYLRGDQETQYF.

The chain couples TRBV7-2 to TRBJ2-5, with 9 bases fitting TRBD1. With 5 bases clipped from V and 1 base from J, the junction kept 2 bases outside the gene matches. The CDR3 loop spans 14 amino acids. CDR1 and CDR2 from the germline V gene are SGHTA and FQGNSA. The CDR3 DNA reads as TGTGCCAGCAGCCCGGACAGGGGCCAAGAGACCCAGTACTTC. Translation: CASSPDRGQETQYF. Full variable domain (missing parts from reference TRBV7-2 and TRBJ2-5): GAGVSQSPSNKVTEKGKDVELRCDPISGHTALYWYRQSLGQGLEFLIYFQGNSAPDKSGLPSDRFSAERTGGSVSTLTIQRTQQEDSAVYLCASSPDRGQETQYFGPGTRLLVL.

The CDR3 nucleotides are TGTGCCAGCTCACCAACACCGAGGAACACTGAAGCTTTCTTT. It codes for CASSPTPRNTEAFF. V is TRBV18 and J is TRBJ1-1; D is unclear. Trimming removed 2 bases at V and 1 base at J, with 8 bases between. This CDR3 has 14 residues. The germline gives CDR1 KGHSH, CDR2 LQKENI.

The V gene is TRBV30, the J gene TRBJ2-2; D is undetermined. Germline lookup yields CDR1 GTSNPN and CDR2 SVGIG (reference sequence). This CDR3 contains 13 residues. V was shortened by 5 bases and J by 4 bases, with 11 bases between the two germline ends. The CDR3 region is CAWESAPTGELFF. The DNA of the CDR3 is TGTGCCTGGGAATCGGCCCCCACCGGGGAGCTGTTTTTT. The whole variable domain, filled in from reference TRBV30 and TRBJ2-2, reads SQTIHQWPATLVQPVGSPLSLECTVEGTSNPNLYWYRQAAGRGLQLLFYSVGIGQISSEVPQNLSASRPQDRQFILSSKKLLLSDSGFYLCAWESAPTGELFFGEGSRLTVL.

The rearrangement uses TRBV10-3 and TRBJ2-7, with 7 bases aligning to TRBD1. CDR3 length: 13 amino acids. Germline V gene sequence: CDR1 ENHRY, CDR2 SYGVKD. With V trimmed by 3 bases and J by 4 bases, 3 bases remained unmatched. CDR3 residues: CAISDPRGYEQYF. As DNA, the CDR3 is TGTGCCATCAGTGATCCCAGGGGGTACGAGCAGTACTTC.

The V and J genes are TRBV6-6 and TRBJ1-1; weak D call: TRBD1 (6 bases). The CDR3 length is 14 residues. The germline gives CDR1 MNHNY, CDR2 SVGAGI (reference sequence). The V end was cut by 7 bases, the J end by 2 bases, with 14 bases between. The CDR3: CASISPGHNTEAFF. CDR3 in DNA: TGTGCCAGCATCTCCCCGGGACATAACACTGAAGCTTTCTTT.

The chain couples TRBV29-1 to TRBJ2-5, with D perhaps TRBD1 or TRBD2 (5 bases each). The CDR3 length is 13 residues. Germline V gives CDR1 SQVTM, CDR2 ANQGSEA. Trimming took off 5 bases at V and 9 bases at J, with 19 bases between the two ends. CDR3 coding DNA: TGCAGCGTTCGAGGGGACCCCCTCGTGGCCCAGTACTTC. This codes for CSVRGDPLVAQYF.

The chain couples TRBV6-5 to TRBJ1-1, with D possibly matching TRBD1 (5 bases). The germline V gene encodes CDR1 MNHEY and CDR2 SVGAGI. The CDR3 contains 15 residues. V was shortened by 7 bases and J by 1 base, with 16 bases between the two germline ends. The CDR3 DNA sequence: TGTGCCAGCAACTTCCAGGTAGGGGCGAACACTGAAGCTTTCTTT. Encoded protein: CASNFQVGANTEAFF.

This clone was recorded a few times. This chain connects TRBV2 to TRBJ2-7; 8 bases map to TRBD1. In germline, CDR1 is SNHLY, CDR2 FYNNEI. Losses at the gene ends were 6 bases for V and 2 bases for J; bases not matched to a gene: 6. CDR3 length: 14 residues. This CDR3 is CASRTGQDAYEQYV. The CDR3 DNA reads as TGTGCCAGCAGGACGGGACAGGATGCCTACGAGCAGTACGTC.

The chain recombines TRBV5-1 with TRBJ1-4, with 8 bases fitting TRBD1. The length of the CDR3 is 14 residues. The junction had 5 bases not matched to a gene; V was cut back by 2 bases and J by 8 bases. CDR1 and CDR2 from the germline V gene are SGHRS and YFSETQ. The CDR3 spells CASSFGQGPEKLFF. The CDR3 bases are TGCGCCAGCAGCTTCGGACAGGGCCCAGAAAAACTGTTTTTT.

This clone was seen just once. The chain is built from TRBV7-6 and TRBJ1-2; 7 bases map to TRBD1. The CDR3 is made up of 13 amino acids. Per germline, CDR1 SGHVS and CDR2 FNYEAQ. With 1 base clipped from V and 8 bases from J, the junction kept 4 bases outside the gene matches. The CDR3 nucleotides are TGTGCCAGCAGCTTAGAGGCAGGGGGAGGCTACACCTTC. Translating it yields CASSLEAGGGYTF.

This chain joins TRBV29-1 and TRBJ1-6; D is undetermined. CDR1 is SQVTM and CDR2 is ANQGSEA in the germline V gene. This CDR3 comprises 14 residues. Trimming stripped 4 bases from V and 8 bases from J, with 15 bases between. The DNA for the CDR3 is TGCAGCGTTGCTCTCTCCACCCGGGATTCACCCCTCCACTTT. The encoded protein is CSVALSTRDSPLHF.

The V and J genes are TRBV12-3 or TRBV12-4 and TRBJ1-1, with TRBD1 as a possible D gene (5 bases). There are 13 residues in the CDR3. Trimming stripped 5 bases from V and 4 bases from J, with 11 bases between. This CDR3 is CASSAGGGTEAFF. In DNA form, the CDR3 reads TGTGCCAGCAGTGCTGGGGGGGGCACTGAAGCTTTCTTT.